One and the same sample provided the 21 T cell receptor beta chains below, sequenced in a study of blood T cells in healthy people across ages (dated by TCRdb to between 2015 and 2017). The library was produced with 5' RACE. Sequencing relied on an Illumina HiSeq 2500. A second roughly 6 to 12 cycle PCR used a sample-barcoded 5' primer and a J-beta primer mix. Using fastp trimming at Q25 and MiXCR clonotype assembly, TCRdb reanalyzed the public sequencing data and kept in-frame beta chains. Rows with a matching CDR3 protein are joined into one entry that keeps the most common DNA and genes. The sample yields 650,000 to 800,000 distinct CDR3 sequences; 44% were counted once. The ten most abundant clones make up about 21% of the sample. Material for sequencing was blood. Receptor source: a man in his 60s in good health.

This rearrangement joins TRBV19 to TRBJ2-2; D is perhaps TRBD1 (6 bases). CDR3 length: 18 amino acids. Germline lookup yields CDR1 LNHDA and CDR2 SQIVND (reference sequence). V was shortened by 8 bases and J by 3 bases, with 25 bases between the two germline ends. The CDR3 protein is CASFPRVRGLKDTGELFF. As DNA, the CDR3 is TGTGCCAGTTTTCCCCGTGTCAGGGGTCTTAAGGACACCGGGGAGCTGTTTTTT. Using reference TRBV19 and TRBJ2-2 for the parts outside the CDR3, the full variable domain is DGGITQSPKYLFRKEGQNVTLSCEQNLNHDAMYWYRQDPGQGLRLIYYSQIVNDFQKGDIAEGYSVSREKKESFPLTVTSAQKNPTAFYLCASFPRVRGLKDTGELFFGEGSRLTVL.

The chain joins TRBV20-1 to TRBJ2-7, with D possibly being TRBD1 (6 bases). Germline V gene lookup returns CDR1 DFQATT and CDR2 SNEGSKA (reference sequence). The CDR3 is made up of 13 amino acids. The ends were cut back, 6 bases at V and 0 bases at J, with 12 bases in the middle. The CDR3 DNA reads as TGCAGTGCGAACCCAGGGGACTCCTACGAGCAGTACTTC. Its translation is CSANPGDSYEQYF.

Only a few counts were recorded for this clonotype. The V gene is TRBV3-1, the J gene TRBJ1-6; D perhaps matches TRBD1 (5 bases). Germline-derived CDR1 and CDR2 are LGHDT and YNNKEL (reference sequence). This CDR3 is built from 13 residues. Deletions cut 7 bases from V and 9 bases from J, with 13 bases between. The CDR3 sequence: CASTGHGRSPLHF. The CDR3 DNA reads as TGTGCCAGCACCGGACACGGGCGTTCACCCCTCCACTTT.

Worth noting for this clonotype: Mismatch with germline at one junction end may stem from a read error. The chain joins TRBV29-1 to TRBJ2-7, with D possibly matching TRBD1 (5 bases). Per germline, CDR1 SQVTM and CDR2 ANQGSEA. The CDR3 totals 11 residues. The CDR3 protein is CSAQGSDEQYF. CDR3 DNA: TGCAGCGCCCAGGGCTCCGACGAGCAGTACTTC.

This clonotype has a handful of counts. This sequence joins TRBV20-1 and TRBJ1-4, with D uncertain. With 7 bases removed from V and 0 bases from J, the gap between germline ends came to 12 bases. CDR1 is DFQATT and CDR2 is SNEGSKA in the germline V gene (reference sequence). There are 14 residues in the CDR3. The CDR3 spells CSVASSATNEKLFF. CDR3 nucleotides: TGCAGTGTAGCTTCATCCGCAACTAATGAAAAACTGTTTTTT.

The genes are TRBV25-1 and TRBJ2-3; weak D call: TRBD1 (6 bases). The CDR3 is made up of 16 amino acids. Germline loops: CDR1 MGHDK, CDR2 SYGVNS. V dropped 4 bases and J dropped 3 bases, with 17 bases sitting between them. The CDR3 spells CASSAQGTVITDTQYF. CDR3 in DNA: TGTGCCAGCAGTGCCCAGGGGACGGTAATTACAGATACGCAGTATTTT. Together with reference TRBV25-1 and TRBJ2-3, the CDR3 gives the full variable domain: EADIYQTPRYLVIGTGKKITLECSQTMGHDKMYWYQQDPGMELHLIHYSYGVNSTEKGDLSSESTVSRIRTEHFPLTLESARPSHTSQYLCASSAQGTVITDTQYFGPGTRLTVL.

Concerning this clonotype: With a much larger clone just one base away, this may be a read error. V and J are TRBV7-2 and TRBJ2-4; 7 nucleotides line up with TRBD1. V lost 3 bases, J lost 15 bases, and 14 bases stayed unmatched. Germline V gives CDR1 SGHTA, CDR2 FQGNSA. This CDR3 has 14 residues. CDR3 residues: CASSFGGQVRELYF. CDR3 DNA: TGTGCCAGCAGCTTTGGAGGACAGGTGCGCGAGCTGTACTTC.

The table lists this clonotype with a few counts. The CDR3 sequence is CASSQVLSAGARYEQYF. The DNA for the CDR3 is TGCGCCAGCAGCCAAGTTCTATCAGCGGGGGCTCGCTACGAGCAGTACTTC. V gene TRBV4-3 combines with J gene TRBJ2-7, with TRBD2 identical over 8 bases. This CDR3 has 17 amino acids. The V and J ends lost 1 base and 3 bases, in that order; junction bases with no gene match: 11. CDR1 is LGHNA, CDR2 YSLEER, per germline.

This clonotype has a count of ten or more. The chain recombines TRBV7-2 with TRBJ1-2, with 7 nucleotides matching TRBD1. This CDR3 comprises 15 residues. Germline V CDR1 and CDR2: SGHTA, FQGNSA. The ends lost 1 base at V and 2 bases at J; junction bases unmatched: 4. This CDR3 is CASSLVAGGNYGYTF. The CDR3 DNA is TGTGCCAGCAGCTTAGTTGCAGGGGGGAACTATGGCTACACCTTC.

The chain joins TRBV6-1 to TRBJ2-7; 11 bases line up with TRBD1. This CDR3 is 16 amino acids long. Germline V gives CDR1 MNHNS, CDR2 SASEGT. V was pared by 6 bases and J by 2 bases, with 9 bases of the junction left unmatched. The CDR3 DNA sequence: TGTGCCAGCAGGGACGGACCGGGACAGGGGGCCTACGAGCAGTACTTC. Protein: CASRDGPGQGAYEQYF.

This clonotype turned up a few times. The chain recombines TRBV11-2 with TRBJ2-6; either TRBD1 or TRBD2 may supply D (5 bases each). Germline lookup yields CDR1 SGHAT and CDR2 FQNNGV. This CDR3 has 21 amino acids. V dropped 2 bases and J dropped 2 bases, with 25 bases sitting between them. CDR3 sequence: CASSLWGIEGGVGTGANVLTF. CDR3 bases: TGTGCCAGCAGCTTATGGGGCATTGAGGGTGGGGTAGGAACTGGGGCCAACGTCCTGACTTTC.

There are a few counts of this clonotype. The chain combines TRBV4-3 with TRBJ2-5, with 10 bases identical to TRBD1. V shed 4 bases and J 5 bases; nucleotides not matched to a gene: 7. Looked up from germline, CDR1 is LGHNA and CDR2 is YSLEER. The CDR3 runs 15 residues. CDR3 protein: CASSRGDRGQETQYF. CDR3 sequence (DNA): TGCGCCAGCAGCCGGGGGGACAGGGGTCAGGAGACCCAGTACTTC.

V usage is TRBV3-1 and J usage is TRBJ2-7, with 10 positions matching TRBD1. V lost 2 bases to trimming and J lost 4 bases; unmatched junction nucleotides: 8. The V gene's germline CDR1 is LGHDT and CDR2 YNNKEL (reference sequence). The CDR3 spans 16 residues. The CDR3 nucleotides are TGTGCCAGCAGCCAATCACCCGGGACAGGGGTGTACGAGCAGTACTTC. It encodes CASSQSPGTGVYEQYF.

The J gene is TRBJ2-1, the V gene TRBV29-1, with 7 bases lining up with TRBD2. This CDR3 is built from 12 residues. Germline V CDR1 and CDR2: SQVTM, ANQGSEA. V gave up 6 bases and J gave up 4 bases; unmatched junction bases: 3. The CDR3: CSVLAQYNEQFF. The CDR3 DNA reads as TGCAGCGTACTAGCGCAGTACAATGAGCAGTTCTTC.

In DNA form, the CDR3 reads TGTGCCAGCAGTAAAGAGACTGGTAGCAATCAGCCCCAGCATTTT. Translation: CASSKETGSNQPQHF. The chain is built from TRBV12-3 or TRBV12-4 and TRBJ1-5, with D unresolved. The CDR3 is made up of 15 amino acids. V gave up 5 bases and J gave up 0 bases, with 11 bases separating them.

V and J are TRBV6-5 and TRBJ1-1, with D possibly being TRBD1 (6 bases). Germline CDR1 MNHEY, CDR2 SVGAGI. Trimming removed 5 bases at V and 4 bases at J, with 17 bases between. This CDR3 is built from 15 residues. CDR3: CASSPEYRVATEAFF. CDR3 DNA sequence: TGTGCCAGCAGTCCAGAATACAGGGTGGCCACTGAAGCTTTCTTT.

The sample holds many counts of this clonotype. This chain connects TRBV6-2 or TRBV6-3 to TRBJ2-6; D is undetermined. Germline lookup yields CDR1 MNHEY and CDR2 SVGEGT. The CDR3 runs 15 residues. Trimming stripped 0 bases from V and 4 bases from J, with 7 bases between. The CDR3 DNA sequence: TGTGCCAGCAGTTACTCGGGTGGCGGGGCCAACGTCCTGACTTTC. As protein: CASSYSGGGANVLTF.

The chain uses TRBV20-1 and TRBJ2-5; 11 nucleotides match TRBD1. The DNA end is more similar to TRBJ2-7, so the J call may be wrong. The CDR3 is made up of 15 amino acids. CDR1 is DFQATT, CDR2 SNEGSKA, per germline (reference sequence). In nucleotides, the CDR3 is TGCAGTGCTAGGGGGACAGGGGGTGATCTTTACGAGCAGTACTTC. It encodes CSARGTGGDLYEQYF.

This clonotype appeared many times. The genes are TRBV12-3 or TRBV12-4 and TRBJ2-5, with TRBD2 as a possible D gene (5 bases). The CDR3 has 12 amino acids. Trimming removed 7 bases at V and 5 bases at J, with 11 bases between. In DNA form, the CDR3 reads TGTGCCAGCACCCAAGCGGCGGAGACCCAGTACTTC. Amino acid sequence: CASTQAAETQYF.

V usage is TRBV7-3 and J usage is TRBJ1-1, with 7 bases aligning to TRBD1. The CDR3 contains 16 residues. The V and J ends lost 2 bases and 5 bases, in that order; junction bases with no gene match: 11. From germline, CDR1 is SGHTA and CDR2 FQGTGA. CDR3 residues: CASSLSSTGTRTEAFF. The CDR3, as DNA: TGTGCCAGCAGCTTATCTTCGACAGGGACGAGAACTGAAGCTTTCTTT.

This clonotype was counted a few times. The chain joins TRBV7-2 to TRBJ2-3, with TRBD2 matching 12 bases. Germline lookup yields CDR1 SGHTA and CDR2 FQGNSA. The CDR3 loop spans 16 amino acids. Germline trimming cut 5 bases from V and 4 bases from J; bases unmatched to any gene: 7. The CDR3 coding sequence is TGTGCCAGCAGCCTGAGGACTAGCGGGATCGCAGATACGCAGTATTTT. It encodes CASSLRTSGIADTQYF.